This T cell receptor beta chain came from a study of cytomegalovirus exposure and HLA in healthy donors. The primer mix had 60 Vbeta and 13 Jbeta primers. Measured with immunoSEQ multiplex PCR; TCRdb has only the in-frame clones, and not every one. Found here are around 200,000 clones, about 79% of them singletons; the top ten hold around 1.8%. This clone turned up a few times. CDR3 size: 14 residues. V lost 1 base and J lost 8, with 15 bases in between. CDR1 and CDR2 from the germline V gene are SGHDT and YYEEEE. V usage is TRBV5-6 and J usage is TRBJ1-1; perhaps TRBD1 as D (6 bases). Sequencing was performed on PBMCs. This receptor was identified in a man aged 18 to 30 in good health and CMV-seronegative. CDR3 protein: CASSLMQGFTEAFF. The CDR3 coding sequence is TGTGCCAGCAGCTTGATGCAGGGGTTTACCGAAGCTTTCTTT.